This T cell receptor (beta chain) was captured in a study of T-cell memory formation after mild COVID-19. Study observations and caveats: Contracting CD4+ clones lay largely in CM and EM, with CD8+ ones residing in EMRA.

Turning to this clonotype: The antigen remains unidentified.

V was cut by 0 bases and J by 14 bases, with 9 bases left in between. Germline CDR1 and CDR2: SGHKS and YYEKEE (reference sequence). The CDR3 consists of 12 residues. TCRdb itself ran the 5' RACE reads through MiXCR, one entry per CDR3 protein. The repertoire holds some 300,000 distinct CDR3 sequences, with less than 25% as singletons. The sample taken for sequencing was PBMCs or a T cell subset sorted from them (not recorded which). The genes are TRBV5-5 and TRBJ1-6; D is undetermined. The clonotype comes from a man aged 18 to 30 who had mild COVID-19 (a few samples of this study predate the infection). Cell type and time point are not known. The CDR3: CASSLDIVALHF. The CDR3 DNA is TGTGCCAGCAGCTTGGACATAGTAGCCCTCCACTTT.